One and the same sample provided the 20 T cell receptor beta chains below, sequenced in a study of OX40 agonist ivuxolimab in advanced cancers. The assay was immunoSEQ multiplex PCR, and TCRdb's table has in-frame clones only and misses some. The table has more than 12,000 clones, approximately 80% seen once. Sequenced here: CD4+ or CD8+ T cells sorted from blood, sampled in a trial of the OX40 agonist ivuxolimab. The origin of the receptors is an adult with an advanced solid tumor such as melanoma, head and neck, liver or kidney cancer.

The J gene is TRBJ1-4, the V gene TRBV6-5; D gene uncertain. The CDR3 is 15 amino acids. Trimming left V 0 bases short and J 2 bases short, with 7 bases between. Germline values: CDR1 MNHEY, CDR2 SVGAGI. DNA of the CDR3: TGTGCCAGCAGTTACTCCGAGGGTACTAATGAAAAACTGTTTTTT. Translating it yields CASSYSEGTNEKLFF.

The rearrangement joins TRBV27 to TRBJ2-2; 7 nucleotides align to TRBD1. This CDR3 has 16 residues. CDR1 is MNHEY, CDR2 SMNVEV, per germline (reference sequence). The V and J ends lost 2 bases and 0 bases, in that order; junction bases with no gene match: 3. The CDR3 nucleotides read TGTGCCAGCAGTTTAGTAGGGACAGCGAACACCGGGGAGCTGTTTTTT. This translates into CASSLVGTANTGELFF.

This clone was detected only a few times. The chain combines TRBV2 with TRBJ2-2; D remains unclear. With 9 bases removed from V and 0 bases from J, the gap between germline ends came to 8 bases. The CDR3 loop spans 13 amino acids. Germline-derived CDR1 and CDR2 are SNHLY and FYNNEI. In DNA form, the CDR3 reads TGTGCCAGAAGGGAAGCGAACACCGGGGAGCTGTTTTTT. Translating gives CARREANTGELFF. The variable domain in full, with the rest retrieved from reference TRBV2 and TRBJ2-2, is EPEVTQTPSHQVTQMGQEVILRCVPISNHLYFYWYRQILGQKVEFLVSFYNNEISEKSEIFDDQFSVERPDGSNFTLKIRSTKLEDSAMYFCARREANTGELFFGEGSRLTVL.

This chain joins TRBV20-1 and TRBJ2-1; TRBD2 is a possible D gene (5 bases). The CDR3 is made up of 11 amino acids. Trimming pared 7 bases from V and 10 bases from J, leaving 14 bases between. Germline values: CDR1 DFQATT, CDR2 SNEGSKA (reference sequence). CDR3: CSVRLTGEQFF. Here the CDR3 DNA reads TGCAGTGTCCGCCTTACGGGGGAGCAGTTCTTC.

The count of this clone is one. The V gene is TRBV6-5, the J gene TRBJ1-2; tentatively, D is TRBD1 (6 bases). Germline CDR1 is MNHEY and CDR2 is SVGAGI. There are 16 residues in the CDR3. The V end was cut by 1 base, the J end by 5 bases, with 17 bases between. In nucleotides, the CDR3 is TGTGCCAGCAGTTACTATTTGGGGGGCGATGATTATGGCTACACCTTC. It yields the protein CASSYYLGGDDYGYTF.

The chain couples TRBV5-8 to TRBJ2-7; D is possibly TRBD2 (6 bases). The CDR3 extends over 14 amino acids. Trimming cost V 2 bases and J 7 bases, with 16 bases left between them. CDR1 and CDR2 from the germline V gene are SGHTS and YDEGEE. CDR3 sequence reads: CASSFPTGSGEQYF. The CDR3 bases are TGTGCCAGCAGCTTCCCGACGGGCAGCGGGGAGCAGTACTTC. Full variable domain (rest looked up from reference TRBV5-8 and TRBJ2-7): EAGVTQSPTHLIKTRGQQATLRCSPISGHTSVYWYQQALGLGLQFLLWYDEGEERNRGNFPPRFSGRQFPNYSSELNVNALELEDSALYLCASSFPTGSGEQYFGPGTRLTVT.

The rearrangement joins TRBV4-3 to TRBJ1-1, with 7 bases identical to TRBD1. CDR1 is LGHNA and CDR2 is YSLEER in the germline V gene. The CDR3 has 14 amino acids. V shed 0 bases and J 5 bases; nucleotides not matched to a gene: 3. CDR3 residues: CASSQEGTVTEAFF. The CDR3 bases are TGCGCCAGCAGCCAAGAAGGGACAGTTACTGAAGCTTTCTTT.

This clone has just a few counts. The chain combines TRBV4-1 with TRBJ2-2; D is ambiguous. The germline CDR1 and CDR2 sequences are MGHRA and YSYEKL. This CDR3 is built from 13 residues. Between the trimmed V and J ends, which lost 6 bases and 2 bases, there was a span of 7 bases. CDR3 sequence reads: CASSYINTGELFF. CDR3 sequence (DNA): TGCGCCAGCAGTTACATAAACACCGGGGAGCTGTTTTTT.

This chain links TRBV28 with TRBJ1-5; 7 positions match TRBD1. V was clipped by 2 bases and J by 3 bases; unmatched bases: 7. This CDR3 contains 16 residues. Germline assignment: CDR1 MDHEN and CDR2 SYDVKM. The CDR3 DNA sequence: TGTGCCAGCAGTTTAGGAAGGGGACAGCTCAATCAGCCCCAGCATTTT. Amino acid sequence: CASSLGRGQLNQPQHF.

The chain uses TRBV18 and TRBJ2-3; D call uncertain. V lost 3 bases to trimming and J lost 6 bases, with 16 bases between them. This CDR3 contains 15 residues. Germline CDR1 reads KGHSH; CDR2 reads LQKENI. The CDR3 nucleotides read TGTGCCAGCTCACCCGACACGGAAGGCATTGATACGCAGTATTTT. Translation: CASSPDTEGIDTQYF.

The chain couples TRBV4-1 to TRBJ2-7, with 8 bases fitting TRBD1. CDR1 is MGHRA, CDR2 YSYEKL, per germline. J lost 6 bases, V lost 1 base, and 8 bases had no gene match. The CDR3 covers 15 residues. The CDR3 region has the DNA TGCGCCAGCAGCCAAGCAGGGGGCGGAACCGGCGAGCAGTACTTC. Encoded protein: CASSQAGGGTGEQYF.

This clone has a single count. The chain employs TRBV5-4 and TRBJ2-1; D unresolved. Germline CDR1 reads SGHNT; CDR2 reads YYREEE (reference sequence). Trimming shortened V by 10 bases and J by 4 bases, and 9 bases separated the two germline ends. The CDR3 loop spans 11 amino acids. CDR3 region: CAHSNYNEQFF. The CDR3 DNA sequence: TGTGCCCATAGCAATTACAATGAGCAGTTCTTC.

The chain links TRBV4-3 to TRBJ1-4; possible D gene TRBD1, 5 bases. The CDR3 covers 15 residues. Looked up from germline, CDR1 is LGHNA and CDR2 is YSLEER. The V and J ends lost 0 bases and 3 bases respectively, with 8 bases between them. DNA of the CDR3: TGCGCCAGCAGCCAAGACCAGGGCTCTAATGAAAAACTGTTTTTT. Amino acids: CASSQDQGSNEKLFF.

This chain links TRBV5-5 with TRBJ2-2, with TRBD1 identical over 12 bases. Germline V lookup: CDR1 SGHKS, CDR2 YYEKEE (reference sequence). The V gene end was trimmed by 3 bases and the J gene end by 5 bases; junction bases not matched to a gene: 5. This CDR3 contains 16 residues. CDR3 sequence (DNA): TGTGCCAGCAGCTCGGGACAGGGGGCTTATACCGGGGAGCTGTTTTTT. It encodes CASSSGQGAYTGELFF.

CDR3 region: CASISTGTGLEYEQYF. DNA for the CDR3: TGTGCCAGCATTTCGACAGGGACTGGGTTGGAGTACGAGCAGTACTTC. The chain uses TRBV7-9 and TRBJ2-7; D perhaps matches TRBD1 (7 bases). The CDR3 length is 16 residues. V lost 7 bases and J 4 bases, leaving 23 bases between the germline ends. Germline CDR1 and CDR2: SEHNR and FQNEAQ (reference sequence).

V gene TRBV27 combines with J gene TRBJ2-3, with 12 bases lining up with TRBD2. Germline V gene lookup returns CDR1 MNHEY and CDR2 SMNVEV (reference sequence). The CDR3 covers 16 residues. V dropped 6 bases and J dropped 2; count of bases not matched to a gene: 6. For the CDR3, the DNA is TGTGCCAGCAGCTATCTAGCGGGGGGGACCACAGATACGCAGTATTTT. This encodes CASSYLAGGTTDTQYF.

V and J are TRBV7-9 and TRBJ1-1, with 8 bases matching TRBD1. Germline lookup yields CDR1 SEHNR and CDR2 FQNEAQ (reference sequence). This CDR3 has 15 residues. V was clipped by 1 base and J by 3 bases; unmatched bases: 4. The CDR3 region is CASSLGLQGDTEAFF. In nucleotides, the CDR3 is TGTGCCAGCAGCTTAGGCTTACAGGGGGACACTGAAGCTTTCTTT.

The rearrangement joins TRBV27 to TRBJ2-7; D might be TRBD1 or TRBD2, each matching 5 bases. The ends were cut back, 7 bases at V and 4 bases at J, with 8 bases in the middle. The CDR3 spans 11 residues. CDR1 and CDR2 from the germline V gene are MNHEY and SMNVEV (reference sequence). The CDR3 region is CASMWGYEQYF. In DNA, the CDR3 is TGTGCCAGCATGTGGGGGTACGAGCAGTACTTC.

By share, this clone ranks as medium-sized. The chain uses TRBV6-1 and TRBJ2-1; possibly TRBD1 for D (8 bases). The CDR3 totals 11 residues. Trimming took off 7 bases at V and 9 bases at J, with 10 bases between the two ends. From germline, CDR1 is MNHNS and CDR2 SASEGT. The CDR3 bases are TGTGCCAGCAACAGGGGGGGTGAGCAGTTCTTC. The encoded protein is CASNRGGEQFF.

The chain links TRBV27 to TRBJ2-3, with D possibly TRBD1 on 6 matching bases. This CDR3 spans 15 amino acids. Per the germline V gene, CDR1 is MNHEY and CDR2 is SMNVEV (reference sequence). The V end was cut by 3 bases, the J end by 3 bases, with 13 bases between. In DNA, the CDR3 is TGTGCCAGCAGTTTTCGGGACACCCGAACAGATACGCAGTATTTT. This translates into CASSFRDTRTDTQYF.